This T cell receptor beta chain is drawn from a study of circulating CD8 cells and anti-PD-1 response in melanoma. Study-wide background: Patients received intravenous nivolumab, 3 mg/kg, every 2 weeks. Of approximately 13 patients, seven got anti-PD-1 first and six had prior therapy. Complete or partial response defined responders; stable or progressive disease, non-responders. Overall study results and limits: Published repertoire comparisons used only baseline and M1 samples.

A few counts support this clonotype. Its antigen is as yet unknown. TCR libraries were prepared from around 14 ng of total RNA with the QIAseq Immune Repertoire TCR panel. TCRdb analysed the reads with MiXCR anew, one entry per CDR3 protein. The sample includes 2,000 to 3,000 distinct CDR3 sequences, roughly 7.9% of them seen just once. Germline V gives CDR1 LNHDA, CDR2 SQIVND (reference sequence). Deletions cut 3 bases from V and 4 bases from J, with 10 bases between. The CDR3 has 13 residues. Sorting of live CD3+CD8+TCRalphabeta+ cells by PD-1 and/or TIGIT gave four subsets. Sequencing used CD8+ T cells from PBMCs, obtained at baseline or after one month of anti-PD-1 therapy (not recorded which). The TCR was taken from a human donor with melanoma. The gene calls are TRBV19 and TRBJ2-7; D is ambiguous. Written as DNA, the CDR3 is TGTGCCAGTAGTATGATGCGGTCTTACGAGCAGTACTTC. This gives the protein CASSMMRSYEQYF.